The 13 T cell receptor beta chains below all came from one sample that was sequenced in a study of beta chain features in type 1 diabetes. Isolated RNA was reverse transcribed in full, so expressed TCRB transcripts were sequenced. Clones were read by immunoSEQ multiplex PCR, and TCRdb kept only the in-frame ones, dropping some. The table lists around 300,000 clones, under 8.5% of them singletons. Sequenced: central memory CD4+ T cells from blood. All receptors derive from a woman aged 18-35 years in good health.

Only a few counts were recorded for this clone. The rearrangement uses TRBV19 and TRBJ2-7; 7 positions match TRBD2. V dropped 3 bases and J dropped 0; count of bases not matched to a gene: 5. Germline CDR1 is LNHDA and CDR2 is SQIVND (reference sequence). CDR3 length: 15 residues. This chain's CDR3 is CASSMVAGDSYEQYF. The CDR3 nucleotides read TGTGCCAGTAGTATGGTGGCGGGAGACTCCTACGAGCAGTACTTC.

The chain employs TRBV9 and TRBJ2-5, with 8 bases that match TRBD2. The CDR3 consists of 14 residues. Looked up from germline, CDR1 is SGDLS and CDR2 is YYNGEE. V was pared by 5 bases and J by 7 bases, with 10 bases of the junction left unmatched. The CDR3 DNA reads TGTGCCAGCAGTCCGGTACGCCTAGCGGGGACCCAGTACTTC. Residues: CASSPVRLAGTQYF. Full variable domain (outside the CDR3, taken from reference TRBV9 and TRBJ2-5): DSGVTQTPKHLITATGQRVTLRCSPRSGDLSVYWYQQSLDQGLQFLIQYYNGEERAKGNILERFSAQQFPDLHSELNLSSLELGDSALYFCASSPVRLAGTQYFGPGTRLLVL.

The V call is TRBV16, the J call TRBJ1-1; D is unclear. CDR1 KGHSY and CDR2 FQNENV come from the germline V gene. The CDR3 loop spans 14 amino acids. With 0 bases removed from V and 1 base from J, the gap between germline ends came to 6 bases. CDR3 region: CASSQSGRNTEAFF. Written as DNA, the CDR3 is TGTGCCAGCAGCCAATCAGGAAGGAACACTGAAGCTTTCTTT.

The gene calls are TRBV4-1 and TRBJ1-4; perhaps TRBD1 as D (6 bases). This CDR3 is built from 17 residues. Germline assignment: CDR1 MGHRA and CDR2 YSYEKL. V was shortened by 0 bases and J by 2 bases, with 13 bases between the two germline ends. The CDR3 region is CASSQDRAGETNEKLFF. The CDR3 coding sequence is TGCGCCAGCAGCCAAGACCGTGCAGGGGAGACTAATGAAAAACTGTTTTTT.

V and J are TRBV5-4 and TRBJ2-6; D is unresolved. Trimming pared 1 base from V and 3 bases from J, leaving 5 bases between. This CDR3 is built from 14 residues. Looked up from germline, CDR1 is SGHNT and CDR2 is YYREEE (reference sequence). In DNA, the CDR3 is TGTGCCAGCAGCTTGATTTATGGGGCCAACGTCCTGACTTTC. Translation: CASSLIYGANVLTF.

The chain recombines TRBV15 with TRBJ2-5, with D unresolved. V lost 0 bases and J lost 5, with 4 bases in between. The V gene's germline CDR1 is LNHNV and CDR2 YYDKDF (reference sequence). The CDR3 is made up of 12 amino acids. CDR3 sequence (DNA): TGTGCCACCAGCAGAGATCGGGAGACCCAGTACTTC. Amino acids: CATSRDRETQYF.

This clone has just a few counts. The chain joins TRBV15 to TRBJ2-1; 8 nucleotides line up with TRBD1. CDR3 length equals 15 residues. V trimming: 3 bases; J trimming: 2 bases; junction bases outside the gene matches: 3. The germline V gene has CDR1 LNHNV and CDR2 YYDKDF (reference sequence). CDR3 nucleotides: TGTGCCACCAGCAGCCAGGGGGCCCCCTACAATGAGCAGTTCTTC. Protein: CATSSQGAPYNEQFF.

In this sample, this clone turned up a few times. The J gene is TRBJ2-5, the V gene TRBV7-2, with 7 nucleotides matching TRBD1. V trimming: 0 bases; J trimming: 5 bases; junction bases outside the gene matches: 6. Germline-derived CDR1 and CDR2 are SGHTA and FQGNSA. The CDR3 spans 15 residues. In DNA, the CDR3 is TGTGCCAGCAGCTTAGCGATCGGACAGGCGGAGACCCAGTACTTC. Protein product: CASSLAIGQAETQYF. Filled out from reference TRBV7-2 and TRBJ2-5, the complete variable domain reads GAGVSQSPSNKVTEKGKDVELRCDPISGHTALYWYRQSLGQGLEFLIYFQGNSAPDKSGLPSDRFSAERTGGSVSTLTIQRTQQEDSAVYLCASSLAIGQAETQYFGPGTRLLVL.

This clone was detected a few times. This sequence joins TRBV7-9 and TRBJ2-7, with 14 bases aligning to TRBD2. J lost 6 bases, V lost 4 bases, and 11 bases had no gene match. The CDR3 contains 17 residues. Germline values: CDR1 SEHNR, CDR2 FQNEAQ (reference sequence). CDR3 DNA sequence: TGTGCCAGCAGCTCAAAGGACGGACTAGCGGGAGGAGGCGAGCAGTACTTC. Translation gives CASSSKDGLAGGGEQYF.

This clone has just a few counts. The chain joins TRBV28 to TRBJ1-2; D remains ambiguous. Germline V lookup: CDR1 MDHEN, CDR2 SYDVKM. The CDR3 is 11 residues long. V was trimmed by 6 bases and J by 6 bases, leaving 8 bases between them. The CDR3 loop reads CASRTSHGYTF. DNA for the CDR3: TGTGCCAGCAGGACTTCCCATGGCTACACCTTC.

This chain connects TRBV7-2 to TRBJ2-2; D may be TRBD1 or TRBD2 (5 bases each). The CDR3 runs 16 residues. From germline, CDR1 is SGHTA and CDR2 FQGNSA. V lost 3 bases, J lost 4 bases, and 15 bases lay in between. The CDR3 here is CASSLAPGAGTGELFF. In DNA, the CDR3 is TGTGCCAGCAGCTTGGCTCCCGGGGCTGGCACCGGGGAGCTGTTTTTT. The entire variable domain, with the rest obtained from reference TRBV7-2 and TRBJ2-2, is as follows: GAGVSQSPSNKVTEKGKDVELRCDPISGHTALYWYRQSLGQGLEFLIYFQGNSAPDKSGLPSDRFSAERTGGSVSTLTIQRTQQEDSAVYLCASSLAPGAGTGELFFGEGSRLTVL.

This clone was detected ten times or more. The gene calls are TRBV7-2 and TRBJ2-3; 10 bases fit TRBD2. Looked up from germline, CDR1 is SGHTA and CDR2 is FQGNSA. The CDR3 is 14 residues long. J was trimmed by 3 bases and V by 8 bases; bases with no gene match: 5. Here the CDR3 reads CASASGRSTDTQYF. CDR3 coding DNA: TGTGCCAGCGCTAGCGGGAGATCAACAGATACGCAGTATTTT.

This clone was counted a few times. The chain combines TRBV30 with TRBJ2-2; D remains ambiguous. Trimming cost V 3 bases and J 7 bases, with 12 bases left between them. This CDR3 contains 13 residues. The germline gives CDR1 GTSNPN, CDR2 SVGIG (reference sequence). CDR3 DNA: TGTGCCTGGAGGACAAATAATATCGGGGAGCTGTTTTTT. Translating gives CAWRTNNIGELFF.